The clone carrying this TCR beta chain was counted only a few times. Its antigen is still unknown. None of the patients had undergone any treatment ahead of thyroid surgery. These data originate in a study of metastatic and nonmetastatic thyroid tumors. General study points: When malignant thyroid tumors were compared with benign nodules, TCR beta diversity was reportedly significantly higher in the malignant tumors. This held in both blood and tumor samples.

Using MiXCR, TCRdb re-called clones from the PCR reads. The sample lists fewer than 25,000 clones; about a quarter were seen once. The CDR3 loop spans 12 amino acids. Per the germline V gene, CDR1 is MNHEY and CDR2 is SVGEGT. Trimming stripped 8 bases from V and 13 bases from J, with 18 bases between. Sequences were obtained from blood. The TCR comes from a male donor with papillary thyroid cancer or a benign thyroid nodule (not recorded which). Some clones in this sample may be carry-over from other donors' samples. J is TRBJ2-1 and V is TRBV6-2 or TRBV6-3; D is ambiguous. CDR3 sequence (DNA): TGTGCCAGCGGCGTGTCATACAATTATCAGTTCTTC. Protein: CASGVSYNYQFF.